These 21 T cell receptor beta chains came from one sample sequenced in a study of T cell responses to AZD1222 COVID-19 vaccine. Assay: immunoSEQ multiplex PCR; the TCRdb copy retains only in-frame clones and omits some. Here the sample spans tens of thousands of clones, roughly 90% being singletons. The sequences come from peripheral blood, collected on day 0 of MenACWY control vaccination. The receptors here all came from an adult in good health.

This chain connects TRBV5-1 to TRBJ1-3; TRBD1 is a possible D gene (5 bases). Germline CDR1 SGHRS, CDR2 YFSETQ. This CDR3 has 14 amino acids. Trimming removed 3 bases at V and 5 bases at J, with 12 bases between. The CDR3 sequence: CASSSGGTRNTIYF. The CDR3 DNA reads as TGCGCCAGCAGCTCGGGGGGAACTCGAAACACCATATATTTT.

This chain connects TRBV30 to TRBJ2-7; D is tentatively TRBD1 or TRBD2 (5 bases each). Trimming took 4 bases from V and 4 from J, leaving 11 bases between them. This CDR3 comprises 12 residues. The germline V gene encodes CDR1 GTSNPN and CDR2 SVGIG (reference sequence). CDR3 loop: CAWTAGGYEQYF. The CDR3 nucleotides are TGTGCCTGGACCGCTGGGGGATACGAGCAGTACTTC.

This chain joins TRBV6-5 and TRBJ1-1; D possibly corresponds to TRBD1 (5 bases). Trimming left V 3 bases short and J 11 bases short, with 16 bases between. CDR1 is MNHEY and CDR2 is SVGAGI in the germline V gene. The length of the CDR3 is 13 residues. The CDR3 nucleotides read TGTGCCAGCAGTTATTGGGCCTCAGGGTCCGCTTTCTTT. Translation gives CASSYWASGSAFF.

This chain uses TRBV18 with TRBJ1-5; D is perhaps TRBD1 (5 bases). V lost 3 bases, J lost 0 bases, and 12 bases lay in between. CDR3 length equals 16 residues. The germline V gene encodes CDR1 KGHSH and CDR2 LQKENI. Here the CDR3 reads CASSPQQGLSNQPQHF. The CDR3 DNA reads TGTGCCAGCTCACCGCAGCAGGGACTTAGCAATCAGCCCCAGCATTTT. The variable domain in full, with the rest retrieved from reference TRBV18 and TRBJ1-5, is NAGVMQNPRHLVRRRGQEARLRCSPMKGHSHVYWYRQLPEEGLKFMVYLQKENIIDESGMPKERFSAEFPKEGPSILRIQQVVRGDSAAYFCASSPQQGLSNQPQHFGDGTRLSIL.

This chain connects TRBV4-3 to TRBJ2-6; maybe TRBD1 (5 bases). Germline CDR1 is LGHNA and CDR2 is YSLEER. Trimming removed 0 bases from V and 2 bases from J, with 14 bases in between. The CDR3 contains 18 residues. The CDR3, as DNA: TGCGCCAGCAGCCAAGATCGGTTATTCAGGGCTGGGGCCAACGTCCTGACTTTC. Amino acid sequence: CASSQDRLFRAGANVLTF.

Written as DNA, the CDR3 is TGTGCCAGCAGCTTAGATCGGGGGCCTTCTGGAAACACCATATATTTT. The encoded protein is CASSLDRGPSGNTIYF. This rearrangement joins TRBV11-2 to TRBJ1-3, with D possibly being TRBD1 (6 bases). The CDR3 runs 16 residues. V lost 0 bases and J 1 base, leaving 10 bases between the germline ends. CDR1 is SGHAT, CDR2 FQNNGV, per germline.

Written as DNA, the CDR3 is TGCGCCAGCAGCCCTGGAGCCTCTGGGGCCAACGTCCTGACTTTC. Residues: CASSPGASGANVLTF. The V and J genes are TRBV4-3 and TRBJ2-6, with D unresolved. V dropped 4 bases and J dropped 0 bases, with 7 bases sitting between them. The CDR3 is 15 amino acids. CDR1 is LGHNA, CDR2 YSLEER, per germline.

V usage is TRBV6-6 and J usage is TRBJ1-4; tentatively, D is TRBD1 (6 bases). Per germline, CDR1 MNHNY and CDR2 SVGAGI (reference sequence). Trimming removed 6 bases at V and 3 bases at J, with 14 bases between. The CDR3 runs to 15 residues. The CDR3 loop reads CASRASGVANEKLFF. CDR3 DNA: TGTGCCAGCAGAGCCTCAGGGGTAGCTAATGAAAAACTGTTTTTT.

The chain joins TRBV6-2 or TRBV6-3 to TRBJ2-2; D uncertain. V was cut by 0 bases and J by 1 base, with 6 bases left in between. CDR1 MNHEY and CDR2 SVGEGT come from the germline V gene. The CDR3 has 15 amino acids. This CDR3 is CASSYSNLNTGELFF. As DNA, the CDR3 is TGTGCCAGCAGTTACTCCAACCTGAACACCGGGGAGCTGTTTTTT.

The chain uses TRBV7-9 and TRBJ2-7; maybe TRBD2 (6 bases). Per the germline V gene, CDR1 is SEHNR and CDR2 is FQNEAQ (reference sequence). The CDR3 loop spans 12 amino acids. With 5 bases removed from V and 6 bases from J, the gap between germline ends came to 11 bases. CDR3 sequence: CASSRLGGEQYF. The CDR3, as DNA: TGTGCCAGCAGCCGTCTCGGGGGCGAGCAGTACTTC.

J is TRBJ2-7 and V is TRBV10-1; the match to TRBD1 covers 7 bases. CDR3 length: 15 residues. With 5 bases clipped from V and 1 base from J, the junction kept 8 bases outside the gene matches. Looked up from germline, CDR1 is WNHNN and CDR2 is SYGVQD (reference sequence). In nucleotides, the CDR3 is TGCGCCAGCAGTCCTGGACAGGACGGATCCTACGAGCAGTACTTC. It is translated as CASSPGQDGSYEQYF.

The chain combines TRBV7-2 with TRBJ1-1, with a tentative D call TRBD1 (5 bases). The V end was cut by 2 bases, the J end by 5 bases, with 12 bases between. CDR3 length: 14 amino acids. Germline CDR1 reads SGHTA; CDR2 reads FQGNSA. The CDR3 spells CASSLTGLGTEAFF. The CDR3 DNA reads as TGTGCCAGCAGCTTAACGGGGCTGGGGACTGAAGCTTTCTTT. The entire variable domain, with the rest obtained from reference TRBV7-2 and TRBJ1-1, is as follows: GAGVSQSPSNKVTEKGKDVELRCDPISGHTALYWYRQSLGQGLEFLIYFQGNSAPDKSGLPSDRFSAERTGGSVSTLTIQRTQQEDSAVYLCASSLTGLGTEAFFGQGTRLTVV.

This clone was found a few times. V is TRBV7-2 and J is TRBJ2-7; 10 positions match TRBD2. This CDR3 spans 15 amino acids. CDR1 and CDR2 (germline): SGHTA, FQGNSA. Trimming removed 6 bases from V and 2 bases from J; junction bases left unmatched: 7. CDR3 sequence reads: CASSLGLAAPYEQYF. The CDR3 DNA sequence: TGTGCCAGCAGTCTCGGACTAGCGGCCCCCTACGAGCAGTACTTC.

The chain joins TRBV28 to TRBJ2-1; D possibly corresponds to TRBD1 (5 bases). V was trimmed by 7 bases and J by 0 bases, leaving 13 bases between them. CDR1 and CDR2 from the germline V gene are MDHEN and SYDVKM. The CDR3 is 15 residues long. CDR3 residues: CASTPTDSSYNEQFF. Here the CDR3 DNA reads TGTGCCAGCACTCCAACCGACAGCTCCTACAATGAGCAGTTCTTC.

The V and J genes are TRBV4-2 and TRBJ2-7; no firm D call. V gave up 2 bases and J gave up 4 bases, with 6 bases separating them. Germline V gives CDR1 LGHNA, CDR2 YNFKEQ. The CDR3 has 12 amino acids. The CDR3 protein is CASSQLDYEQYF. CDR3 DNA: TGTGCCAGCAGCCAACTGGATTACGAGCAGTACTTC.

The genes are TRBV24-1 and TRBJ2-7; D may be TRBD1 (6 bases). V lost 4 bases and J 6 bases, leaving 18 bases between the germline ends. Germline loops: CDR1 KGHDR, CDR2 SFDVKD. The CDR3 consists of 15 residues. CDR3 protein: CATSDPTEADSEQYF. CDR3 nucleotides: TGTGCCACCAGTGACCCGACAGAGGCGGACAGCGAGCAGTACTTC.

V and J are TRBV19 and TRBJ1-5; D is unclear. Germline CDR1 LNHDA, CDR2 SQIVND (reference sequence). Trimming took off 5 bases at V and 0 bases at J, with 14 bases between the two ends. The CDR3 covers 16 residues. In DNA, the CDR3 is TGTGCCAGTAGTCCAGGACGGTTTTATAGCAATCAGCCCCAGCATTTT. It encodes CASSPGRFYSNQPQHF.

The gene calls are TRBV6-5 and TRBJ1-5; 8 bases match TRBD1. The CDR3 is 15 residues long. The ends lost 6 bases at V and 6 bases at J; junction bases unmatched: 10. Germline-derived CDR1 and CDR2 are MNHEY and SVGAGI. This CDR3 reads CASSRTGSNIQPQHF. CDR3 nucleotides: TGTGCCAGCAGCCGGACAGGGTCTAATATTCAGCCCCAGCATTTT.

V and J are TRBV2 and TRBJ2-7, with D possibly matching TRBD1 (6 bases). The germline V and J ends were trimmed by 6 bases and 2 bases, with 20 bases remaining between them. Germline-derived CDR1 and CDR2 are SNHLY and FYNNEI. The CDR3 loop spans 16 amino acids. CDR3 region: CASRPPGTRGTYEQYF. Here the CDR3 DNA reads TGTGCCAGCAGACCCCCCGGGACAAGGGGAACCTACGAGCAGTACTTC.

Here the CDR3 reads CASRPSTAGGPYEQYF. Here the CDR3 DNA reads TGTGCCAGCAGGCCAAGCACAGCGGGAGGGCCCTACGAGCAGTACTTC. This chain uses TRBV28 with TRBJ2-7; TRBD2 agrees at 10 bases. In germline, CDR1 is MDHEN, CDR2 SYDVKM. V was pared by 6 bases and J by 2 bases, with 10 bases of the junction left unmatched. The CDR3 has 16 residues.

CDR3 nucleotides: TGTGCCTCCTATGAGGGTCCTGGCTACACCTTC. It yields the protein CASYEGPGYTF. The chain couples TRBV6-4 to TRBJ1-2; D not certain. CDR1 is MRHNA and CDR2 is SNTAGT in the germline V gene. CDR3 length: 11 amino acids. V lost 11 bases and J lost 7, with 14 bases in between.